The next 9 T cell receptor beta chains were all read from a single sample in a study of regulatory T cells in long-lasting Graves disease. TCRdb independently ran MiXCR on the reads; one entry per CDR3 protein. This sample has around 700 distinct CDR3 sequences, with approximately 90% found just once. Scientists built the TCR library using RNA that was extracted from PBMCs. This specimen was peripheral blood mononuclear cells (PBMCs), taken with antithyroid drug treatment, in newly diagnosed or persistent Graves disease (not recorded which). These receptors all stem from a woman between 50 and 59 years old with Graves disease.

This clonotype showed up just once. The chain joins TRBV11-1 to TRBJ2-1; TRBD1 is a possible D gene (5 bases). The CDR3 runs to 13 residues. Between the trimmed V and J ends, which lost 2 bases and 4 bases, there was a span of 6 bases. Germline assignment: CDR1 SGHAT and CDR2 FQDESV (reference sequence). The CDR3 spells CASSLQGYNEQFF. The DNA for the CDR3 is TGTGCCAGCAGCTTACAGGGTTACAATGAGCAGTTCTTC.

This clonotype was seen just once. V gene TRBV3-1 combines with J gene TRBJ1-5; no definite D call. Germline-derived CDR1 and CDR2 are LGHDT and YNNKEL (reference sequence). Trimming pared 1 base from V and 7 bases from J, leaving 11 bases between. The CDR3 sequence is 14 residues long. The CDR3, as DNA: TGTGCCAGCAGCCAAGGCGCGGAAGGCCAGCCCCAGCATTTT. Translating gives CASSQGAEGQPQHF. Variable domain in full (rest from reference TRBV3-1 and TRBJ1-5): DTAVSQTPKYLVTQMGNDKSIKCEQNLGHDTMYWYKQDSKKFLKIMFSYNNKELIINETVPNRFSPKSPDKAHLNLHINSLELGDSAVYFCASSQGAEGQPQHFGDGTRLSIL.

The chain uses TRBV18 and TRBJ1-3, with D possibly being TRBD1 (5 bases). V was shortened by 4 bases and J by 0 bases, with 13 bases between the two germline ends. This CDR3 has 16 amino acids. Germline CDR1 KGHSH, CDR2 LQKENI. CDR3 sequence reads: CASSLTGSGSGNTIYF. DNA for the CDR3: TGTGCCAGCTCACTAACAGGTAGCGGCTCTGGAAACACCATATATTTT.

This clonotype was recorded once. The rearrangement links TRBV3-1 to TRBJ1-2, with a possible D match to TRBD1 (6 bases). In germline, CDR1 is LGHDT, CDR2 YNNKEL (reference sequence). With 0 bases removed from V and 6 bases from J, the gap between germline ends came to 14 bases. The CDR3 loop spans 15 amino acids. The DNA for the CDR3 is TGTGCCAGCAGCCAAGATCAGGGGCAGGGCGATGGCTACACCTTC. Its translation: CASSQDQGQGDGYTF.

The J gene is TRBJ2-4, the V gene TRBV18; 9 nucleotides agree with TRBD2. J was trimmed by 8 bases and V by 3 bases; bases with no gene match: 11. The length of the CDR3 is 16 residues. Germline loops: CDR1 KGHSH, CDR2 LQKENI. The CDR3 DNA reads TGTGCCAGCTCACCTCGGTATAGCGGGAGTGTTGACATTCAGTACTTC. This encodes CASSPRYSGSVDIQYF.

This clonotype is hyperexpanded by share. The chain employs TRBV7-3 and TRBJ2-3; D might be TRBD1 (6 bases). This CDR3 has 12 residues. Trimming removed 4 bases at V and 8 bases at J, with 10 bases between. Germline values: CDR1 SGHTA, CDR2 FQGTGA. The CDR3 protein is CASSSDSRTQYF. The DNA for the CDR3 is TGTGCCAGCAGCTCGGACAGTCGTACGCAGTATTTT.

The rearrangement links TRBV14 to TRBJ2-1; D remains ambiguous. Germline lookup yields CDR1 SGHDN and CDR2 FVKESK. This CDR3 contains 16 residues. The V and J ends lost 1 base and 0 bases respectively, with 10 bases between them. CDR3 sequence reads: CASSQGVSSSYNEQFF. The CDR3 DNA sequence: TGTGCCAGCAGCCAAGGCGTAAGTAGCTCCTACAATGAGCAGTTCTTC.

V is TRBV25-1 and J is TRBJ2-1; TRBD2 matches 9 bases. Germline V gene lookup returns CDR1 MGHDK and CDR2 SYGVNS. This CDR3 has 12 amino acids. Trimming cost V 8 bases and J 8 bases; bases outside gene matches: 4. CDR3 protein: CASGLAGDEQFF. CDR3 in DNA: TGTGCCAGCGGATTAGCGGGAGATGAGCAGTTCTTC. The full variable domain, with the rest looked up from reference TRBV25-1 and TRBJ2-1, is EADIYQTPRYLVIGTGKKITLECSQTMGHDKMYWYQQDPGMELHLIHYSYGVNSTEKGDLSSESTVSRIRTEHFPLTLESARPSHTSQYLCASGLAGDEQFFGPGTRLTVL.

The rearrangement links TRBV10-3 to TRBJ2-3; 7 bases line up with TRBD1. After removal of 4 bases from V and 10 bases from J, the junction contained 14 bases not matched to a gene. The CDR3 length is 15 residues. CDR1 ENHRY and CDR2 SYGVKD come from the germline V gene. The CDR3, as DNA: TGTGCCATCAGTGGCCGGGACAGCAAGGGTAGCGCGCAGTATTTT. It yields the protein CAISGRDSKGSAQYF.